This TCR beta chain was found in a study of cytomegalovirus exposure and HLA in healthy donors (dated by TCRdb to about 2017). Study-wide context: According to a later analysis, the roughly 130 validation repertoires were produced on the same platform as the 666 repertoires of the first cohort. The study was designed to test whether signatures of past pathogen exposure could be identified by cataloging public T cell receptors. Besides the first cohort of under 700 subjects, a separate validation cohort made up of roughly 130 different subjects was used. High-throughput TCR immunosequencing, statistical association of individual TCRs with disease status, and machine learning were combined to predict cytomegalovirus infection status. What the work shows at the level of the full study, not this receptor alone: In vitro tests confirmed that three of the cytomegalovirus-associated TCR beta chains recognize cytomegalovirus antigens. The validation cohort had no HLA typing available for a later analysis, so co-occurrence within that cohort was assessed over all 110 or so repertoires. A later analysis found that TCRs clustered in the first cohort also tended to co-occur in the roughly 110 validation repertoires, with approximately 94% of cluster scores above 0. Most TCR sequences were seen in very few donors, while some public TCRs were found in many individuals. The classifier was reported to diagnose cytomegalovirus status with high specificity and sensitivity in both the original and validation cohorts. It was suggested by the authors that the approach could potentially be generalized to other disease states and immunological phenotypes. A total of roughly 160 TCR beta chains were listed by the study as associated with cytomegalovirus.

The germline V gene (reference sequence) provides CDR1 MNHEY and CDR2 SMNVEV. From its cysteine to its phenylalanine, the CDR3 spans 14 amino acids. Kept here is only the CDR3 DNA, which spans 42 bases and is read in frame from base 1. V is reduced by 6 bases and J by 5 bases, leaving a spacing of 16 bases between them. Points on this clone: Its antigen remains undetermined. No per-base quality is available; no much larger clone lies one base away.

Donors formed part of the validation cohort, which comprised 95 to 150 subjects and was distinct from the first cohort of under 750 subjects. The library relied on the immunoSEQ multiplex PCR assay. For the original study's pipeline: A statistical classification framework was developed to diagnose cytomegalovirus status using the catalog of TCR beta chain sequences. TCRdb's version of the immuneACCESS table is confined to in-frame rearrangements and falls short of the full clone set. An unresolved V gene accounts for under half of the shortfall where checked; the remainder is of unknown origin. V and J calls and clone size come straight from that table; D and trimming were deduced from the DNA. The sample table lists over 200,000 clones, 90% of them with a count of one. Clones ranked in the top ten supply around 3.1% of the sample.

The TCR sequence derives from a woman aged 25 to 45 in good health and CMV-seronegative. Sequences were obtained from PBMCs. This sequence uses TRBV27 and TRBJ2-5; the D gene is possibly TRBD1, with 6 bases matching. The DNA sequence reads TGTGCCAGCAGATATACAGGGTACGTCGAGACCCAGTACTTC. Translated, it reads CASRYTGYVETQYF.